This TCR beta chain was identified in a study of T cell repertoires in cytomegalovirus infection. Overall study: It can be stated that public TCR beta signatures indicated CMV infection as well as a matching HLA type. Findings of the study overall: Based on cumulative public TCR beta family frequency, carriers of CMV plus the relevant HLA were identified.

The CDR3 consists of 12 residues. V dropped 3 bases and J dropped 9 bases, with 11 bases sitting between them. Germline CDR1 reads SGHVS; CDR2 reads FNYEAQ. As regards this clonotype: The antigen is undetermined.

TCRdb re-analysed the reads in MiXCR, keeping a single row per CDR3 protein. The sample has roughly 280,000 distinct CDR3 sequences; 20% to 25% are singletons. This TCR was recovered from a human donor in good health (CMV status not recorded). Some clones in this sample may be carry-over from other donors' samples. This specimen was cultured PBMCs, taken from culture after CMV antigen stimulation. The chain employs TRBV7-6 and TRBJ1-1; possibly TRBD1 for D (5 bases). CDR3: CASSLGTLKAFF. As DNA, the CDR3 is TGTGCCAGCAGCTTGGGGACGTTAAAAGCTTTCTTT.